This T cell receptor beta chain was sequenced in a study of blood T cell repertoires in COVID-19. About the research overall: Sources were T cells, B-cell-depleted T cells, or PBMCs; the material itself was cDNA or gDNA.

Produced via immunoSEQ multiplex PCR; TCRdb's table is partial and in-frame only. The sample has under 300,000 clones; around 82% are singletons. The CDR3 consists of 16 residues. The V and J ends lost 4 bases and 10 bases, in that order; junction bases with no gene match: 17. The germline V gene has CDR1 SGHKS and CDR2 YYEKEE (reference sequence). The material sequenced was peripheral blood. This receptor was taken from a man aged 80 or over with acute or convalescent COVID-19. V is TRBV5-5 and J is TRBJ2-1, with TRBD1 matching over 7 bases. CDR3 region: CASSGLLGTALGEQFF. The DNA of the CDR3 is TGTGCCAGCAGCGGGCTGCTAGGGACAGCCCTAGGGGAGCAGTTCTTC. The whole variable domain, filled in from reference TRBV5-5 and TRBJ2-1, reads DAGVTQSPTHLIKTRGQQVTLRCSPISGHKSVSWYQQVLGQGPQFIFQYYEKEERGRGNFPDRFSARQFPNYSSELNVNALLLGDSALYLCASSGLLGTALGEQFFGPGTRLTVL.